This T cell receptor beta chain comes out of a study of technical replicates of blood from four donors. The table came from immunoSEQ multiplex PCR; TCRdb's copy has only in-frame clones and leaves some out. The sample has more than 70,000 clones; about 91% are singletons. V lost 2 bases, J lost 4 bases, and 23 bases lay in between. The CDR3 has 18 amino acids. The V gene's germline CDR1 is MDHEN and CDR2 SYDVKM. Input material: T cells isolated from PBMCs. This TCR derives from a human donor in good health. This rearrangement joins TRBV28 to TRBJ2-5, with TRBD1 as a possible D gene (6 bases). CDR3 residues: CASSLDGSGAGAGETQYF. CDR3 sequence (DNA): TGTGCCAGCAGTTTAGACGGCAGCGGTGCAGGGGCGGGAGAGACCCAGTACTTC.